The 20 T cell receptor beta chains below all came from one sample that was sequenced in a study of T cell changes during pregnancy in multiple sclerosis. TCRdb's copy holds only in-frame clones and misses some; the assay was immunoSEQ multiplex PCR. The sample includes 30,000 to 40,000 clones, approximately 90% of them seen just once. The sequences come from CD4+ T cells from peripheral blood mononuclear cells, collected before pregnancy. These receptors were taken from a female donor with multiple sclerosis, enrolled in a pregnancy study.

This sequence joins TRBV5-6 and TRBJ1-4; the match to TRBD1 covers 7 bases. CDR1 and CDR2 (germline): SGHDT, YYEEEE. J gave up 5 bases and V 2 bases, and 9 bases lay outside the gene matches. This CDR3 comprises 16 residues. Here the CDR3 DNA reads TGTGCCAGCAGCTTTGGCGGGACAGCAGGGAATGAAAAACTGTTTTTT. It encodes CASSFGGTAGNEKLFF. The variable domain in full, completed from reference TRBV5-6 and TRBJ1-4, reads DAGVTQSPTHLIKTRGQQVTLRCSPKSGHDTVSWYQQALGQGPQFIFQYYEEEERQRGNFPDRFSGHQFPNYSSELNVNALLLGDSALYLCASSFGGTAGNEKLFFGSGTQLSVL.

V usage is TRBV19 and J usage is TRBJ2-1; 8 nucleotides line up with TRBD2. The germline CDR1 and CDR2 sequences are LNHDA and SQIVND (reference sequence). CDR3 size: 16 residues. J gave up 4 bases and V 3 bases, and 8 bases lay outside the gene matches. CDR3 nucleotides: TGTGCCAGTAGTATGCTTACTAGCGGAATTTACAATGAGCAGTTCTTC. As protein: CASSMLTSGIYNEQFF.

The chain links TRBV7-2 to TRBJ1-5, with 8 bases aligning to TRBD1. This CDR3 is built from 15 residues. Looked up from germline, CDR1 is SGHTA and CDR2 is FQGNSA. After removal of 5 bases from V and 1 base from J, the junction contained 4 bases not matched to a gene. In DNA form, the CDR3 reads TGTGCCAGCAGCGCCCACAGGGGGAGCAATCAGCCCCAGCATTTT. This gives the protein CASSAHRGSNQPQHF.

With regard to this clone: The CDR3 end shows no conserved phenylalanine or tryptophan, and so a read error is likely. The DNA is left out, because the CDR3 cannot be placed on it with certainty; the CDR3 is given as TCRdb lists it. The V call is TRBV5-3, the J call TRBJ1-4; the DNA was not compared with TRBD1, the D call given in the table. TRBV5-3 is an ORF, and what it does is uncertain. Termini included, the CDR3 measures 10 amino acids. CDR3 sequence: CARSRLDRAG.

The chain uses TRBV6-5 and TRBJ2-7, with 9 nucleotides matching TRBD2. The V gene end was trimmed by 5 bases and the J gene end by 2 bases; junction bases not matched to a gene: 7. The length of the CDR3 is 15 residues. Germline assignment: CDR1 MNHEY and CDR2 SVGAGI. The CDR3 sequence is CASSPSGGLAYEQYF. CDR3 nucleotides: TGTGCCAGCAGTCCAAGCGGGGGGCTAGCCTACGAGCAGTACTTC.

The chain links TRBV5-1 to TRBJ2-2; tentatively, D is TRBD1 (6 bases). There are 18 residues in the CDR3. Trimming cost V 0 bases and J 4 bases, with 19 bases left between them. Per the germline V gene, CDR1 is SGHRS and CDR2 is YFSETQ. In DNA, the CDR3 is TGCGCCAGCAGCTTGGAACCCCCTACAGGGATCGGCACCGGGGAGCTGTTTTTT. This gives the protein CASSLEPPTGIGTGELFF.

A few counts support this clone. CDR3 nucleotide sequence: TGTGCCAGCAGCTTATCCCCCCCGACAGGGTTTAGCGGGGAGCTGTTTTTT. The encoded protein is CASSLSPPTGFSGELFF. This chain uses TRBV7-3 with TRBJ2-2; 7 nucleotides align to TRBD1. J gave up 7 bases and V 2 bases, and 13 bases lay outside the gene matches. The germline V gene encodes CDR1 SGHTA and CDR2 FQGTGA. This CDR3 is built from 17 residues.

The genes are TRBV19 and TRBJ1-3; maybe TRBD1 (6 bases). Germline CDR1 and CDR2: LNHDA and SQIVND (reference sequence). The CDR3 sequence is 17 residues long. Trimming cost V 6 bases and J 0 bases, with 18 bases left between them. The CDR3: CASRSIEGVNSGNTIYF. The CDR3 DNA sequence: TGTGCCAGTAGGAGTATTGAGGGGGTGAACTCTGGAAACACCATATATTTT.

The J gene is TRBJ2-1, the V gene TRBV6-5; D possibly corresponds to TRBD2 (6 bases). CDR3 length: 16 amino acids. Germline V gives CDR1 MNHEY, CDR2 SVGAGI. V lost 0 bases and J 7 bases, leaving 16 bases between the germline ends. CDR3 DNA sequence: TGTGCCAGCAGTTACTCTGGGGTCGGCGGGGTTAATGAGCAGTTCTTC. The encoded protein is CASSYSGVGGVNEQFF.

J is TRBJ2-3 and V is TRBV20-1; a possible D gene is TRBD2 (5 bases). CDR1 DFQATT and CDR2 SNEGSKA come from the germline V gene (reference sequence). CDR3 size: 11 residues. The CDR3 spells CTGKSTDTQYF. CDR3 sequence (DNA): TGCACGGGGAAGAGCACAGATACGCAGTATTTT.

The chain carries TRBV5-6 and TRBJ2-7, with a possible D match to TRBD2 (5 bases). V was clipped by 0 bases and J by 4 bases, with 8 bases between them. From germline, CDR1 is SGHDT and CDR2 YYEEEE. This CDR3 region has 13 residues. Here the CDR3 reads CASSLVSGYEQYF. CDR3 in DNA: TGTGCCAGCAGCTTGGTCAGCGGATACGAGCAGTACTTC.

The chain joins TRBV2 to TRBJ1-1; no reliable D call. Per the germline V gene, CDR1 is SNHLY and CDR2 is FYNNEI. Trimming shortened V by 7 bases and J by 4 bases, and 7 bases separated the two germline ends. The CDR3 consists of 11 residues. This CDR3 reads CASTRSTEAFF. CDR3 nucleotides: TGTGCCAGCACCCGTTCCACTGAAGCTTTCTTT.

The genes are TRBV18 and TRBJ2-3, with D perhaps matching TRBD1 (5 bases). CDR1 KGHSH and CDR2 LQKENI come from the germline V gene. V dropped 3 bases and J dropped 4 bases, with 14 bases sitting between them. The CDR3 is 15 residues long. The CDR3 spells CASSPIKGVPDTQYF. CDR3 DNA: TGTGCCAGCTCACCGATTAAAGGGGTTCCAGATACGCAGTATTTT.

The V call is TRBV6-5, the J call TRBJ2-7; the D gene is possibly TRBD2 (5 bases). Germline V gene data show CDR1 as MNHEY and CDR2 as SVGAGI. Trimming took off 10 bases at V and 4 bases at J, with 17 bases between the two ends. This CDR3 contains 13 residues. This CDR3 reads CATKGAPLYEQYF. As DNA, the CDR3 is TGTGCCACTAAGGGAGCCCCCCTGTACGAGCAGTACTTC.

The chain links TRBV7-9 to TRBJ2-5; D perhaps matches TRBD2 (5 bases). Trimming removed 5 bases at V and 5 bases at J, with 15 bases between. CDR1 and CDR2 (germline): SEHNR, FQNEAQ (reference sequence). This CDR3 region has 14 residues. The CDR3 DNA reads TGTGCCAGCAGCCCCTCCGGACTCCCGGAGACCCAGTACTTC. It yields the protein CASSPSGLPETQYF.

The chain is built from TRBV2 and TRBJ1-1, with 10 bases fitting TRBD1. The CDR3 is 14 amino acids. The V gene end was trimmed by 5 bases and the J gene end by 5 bases; junction bases not matched to a gene: 5. CDR1 SNHLY and CDR2 FYNNEI come from the germline V gene. The CDR3 bases are TGTGCCAGCAGTCGGGACAGGGGAGAGACTGAAGCTTTCTTT. This translates into CASSRDRGETEAFF. The full variable domain, rest sourced from reference TRBV2 and TRBJ1-1, is EPEVTQTPSHQVTQMGQEVILRCVPISNHLYFYWYRQILGQKVEFLVSFYNNEISEKSEIFDDQFSVERPDGSNFTLKIRSTKLEDSAMYFCASSRDRGETEAFFGQGTRLTVV.

The rearrangement links TRBV7-2 to TRBJ1-2, with D possibly matching TRBD1 (6 bases). CDR1 is SGHTA, CDR2 FQGNSA, per germline. This CDR3 has 16 residues. The germline V and J ends were trimmed by 3 bases and 0 bases, with 14 bases remaining between them. The CDR3 loop reads CASSFIPGHSNYGYTF. The CDR3 nucleotides are TGTGCCAGCAGCTTCATTCCGGGACATTCTAACTATGGCTACACCTTC.

The CDR3 bases are TGTGCCAGCAGTGAGGCTGCGGACTATGGCTACACCTTC. Translated, it gives CASSEAADYGYTF. V is TRBV6-1 and J is TRBJ1-2, with D hard to call. Germline-derived CDR1 and CDR2 are MNHNS and SASEGT. V lost 3 bases and J 3 bases, leaving 8 bases between the germline ends. CDR3 length: 13 residues.

The chain links TRBV30 to TRBJ1-5; D is undetermined. CDR1 and CDR2 from the germline V gene are GTSNPN and SVGIG (reference sequence). The CDR3 contains 13 residues. V was pared by 0 bases and J by 5 bases, with 8 bases between. The CDR3 DNA reads as TGTGCCTGGAGTGTATCCTTAGATCAGCCCCAGCATTTT. Translated: CAWSVSLDQPQHF.

The chain is built from TRBV4-1 and TRBJ1-6, with 12 bases fitting TRBD1. CDR1 is MGHRA and CDR2 is YSYEKL in the germline V gene. V shed 2 bases and J 7 bases; nucleotides not matched to a gene: 3. This CDR3 is built from 16 residues. CDR3 nucleotides: TGCGCCAGCAGCCAAAGAGGGACAGGGGGCAATTCACCCCTCCACTTT. Translating it yields CASSQRGTGGNSPLHF.